Following are 27 T cell receptor beta chains from one sample sequenced in a study of blood T cell repertoires in COVID-19. Data came from immunoSEQ multiplex PCR; TCRdb stores just in-frame clones and leaves some out. The table shows 350,000 to 450,000 clones, with roughly nine tenths occurring only once. Material for sequencing was PBMCs or T cells enriched from blood (not recorded which). Receptors originate from a man between 25 and 39 years old who had recovered from COVID-19.

The V and J genes are TRBV7-2 and TRBJ2-5; 10 bases fit TRBD2. The CDR3 loop spans 17 amino acids. Germline V lookup: CDR1 SGHTA, CDR2 FQGNSA. V was pared by 2 bases and J by 4 bases, with 10 bases of the junction left unmatched. The CDR3, as DNA: TGTGCCAGCAGCTTACCTAGCGGGAGTTTAAAGGGAGAGACCCAGTACTTC. Protein: CASSLPSGSLKGETQYF. Combining the CDR3 with reference TRBV7-2 and TRBJ2-5 gives the whole variable domain GAGVSQSPSNKVTEKGKDVELRCDPISGHTALYWYRQSLGQGLEFLIYFQGNSAPDKSGLPSDRFSAERTGGSVSTLTIQRTQQEDSAVYLCASSLPSGSLKGETQYFGPGTRLLVL.

This CDR3 reads CASGAPRNPPDTQYF. The CDR3 nucleotides read TGTGCTAGTGGCGCACCGAGGAACCCACCAGATACGCAGTATTTT. The chain uses TRBV12-5 and TRBJ2-3; D gene unclear. CDR3 length equals 15 residues. Germline CDR1 LGHNT, CDR2 FRNRAP. Trimming took 6 bases from V and 4 from J, leaving 17 bases between them.

V is TRBV9 and J is TRBJ1-3, with a possible D match to TRBD1 (5 bases). Germline V gene data show CDR1 as SGDLS and CDR2 as YYNGEE. The length of the CDR3 is 17 residues. Trimming pared 0 bases from V and 0 bases from J, leaving 13 bases between. As DNA, the CDR3 is TGTGCCAGCAGCGTAGAGCCAGGCAGGGCCTCTGGAAACACCATATATTTT. Encoded protein: CASSVEPGRASGNTIYF.

This clone was seen just once. This rearrangement joins TRBV7-8 to TRBJ2-7, with 10 bases matching TRBD2. V lost 6 bases, J lost 0 bases, and 5 bases stayed unmatched. Per the germline V gene, CDR1 is SGHVS and CDR2 is FQNEAQ. The CDR3 covers 15 residues. This chain's CDR3 is CASSVLAGSSYEQYF. CDR3 sequence (DNA): TGTGCCAGCAGTGTACTAGCGGGGAGCTCCTACGAGCAGTACTTC.

The chain recombines TRBV7-3 with TRBJ1-1, with no clear D. V was pared by 5 bases and J by 6 bases, with 16 bases between. The CDR3 consists of 14 residues. The V gene's germline CDR1 is SGHTA and CDR2 FQGTGA. In DNA, the CDR3 is TGTGCCAGCAGCGCAACGGGGTTGAGCTCTGAAGCTTTCTTT. This encodes CASSATGLSSEAFF.

The chain carries TRBV5-1 and TRBJ1-2, with 7 nucleotides matching TRBD1. This CDR3 is 15 amino acids long. Unmatched junction bases numbered 6, after V lost 4 bases and J lost 0 bases. The germline gives CDR1 SGHRS, CDR2 YFSETQ. The CDR3 nucleotides read TGCGCCAGCAGCCTAGGGGACAGCCCTAACTATGGCTACACCTTC. Translation: CASSLGDSPNYGYTF.

This clone was picked up one time. The chain is built from TRBV7-9 and TRBJ1-3, with D possibly being TRBD1 (5 bases). The germline V gene encodes CDR1 SEHNR and CDR2 FQNEAQ (reference sequence). Trimming took off 10 bases at V and 0 bases at J, with 10 bases between the two ends. This CDR3 region has 13 residues. The CDR3 loop reads CATGDSSGNTIYF. In nucleotides, the CDR3 is TGTGCCACCGGAGACAGCTCTGGAAACACCATATATTTT. Full variable domain (rest looked up from reference TRBV7-9 and TRBJ1-3): DTGVSQNPRHKITKRGQNVTFRCDPISEHNRLYWYRQTLGQGPEFLTYFQNEAQLEKSRLLSDRFSAERPKGSFSTLEIQRTEQGDSAMYLCATGDSSGNTIYFGEGSWLTVV.

This clone was found once. This same CDR3 is encoded by further DNA sequences in the sample. The J gene is TRBJ2-3, the V gene TRBV7-9; D call uncertain. Per germline, CDR1 SEHNR and CDR2 FQNEAQ (reference sequence). Trimming took 5 bases from V and 2 from J, leaving 8 bases between them. The CDR3 length is 13 residues. The CDR3 DNA follows: TGTGCCAGCAGCCCTCGTAACACAGATACGCAGTATTTT. Amino acid sequence: CASSPRNTDTQYF.

Comments on this clone: The sample contains more than one DNA sequence encoding this CDR3. The chain employs TRBV25-1 and TRBJ1-2; D is possibly TRBD1 (5 bases). This CDR3 region has 12 residues. Looked up from germline, CDR1 is MGHDK and CDR2 is SYGVNS. V lost 3 bases to trimming and J lost 4 bases, with 6 bases between them. The CDR3 is CASSEGGYGYTF. The CDR3 coding sequence is TGTGCCAGCAGTGAGGGGGGCTATGGCTACACCTTC.

This clone came up once. This chain connects TRBV19 to TRBJ2-7; 7 nucleotides agree with TRBD2. Germline-derived CDR1 and CDR2 are LNHDA and SQIVND (reference sequence). The CDR3 runs 18 residues. V lost 3 bases to trimming and J lost 5 bases; unmatched junction nucleotides: 19. Here the CDR3 DNA reads TGTGCCAGTAGTATCGCCGTCGCTGGCGCTAGCGGCTGGCACGAGCAGTACTTC. It specifies CASSIAVAGASGWHEQYF.

The chain is built from TRBV5-1 and TRBJ2-5; 14 positions agree with TRBD2. This CDR3 spans 17 amino acids. V was pared by 6 bases and J by 5 bases, with 12 bases of the junction left unmatched. In germline, CDR1 is SGHRS, CDR2 YFSETQ. The CDR3 bases are TGCGCCAGCACCCCTCCCGGACTAGCGGGAGGCCCGGAGACCCAGTACTTC. It is translated as CASTPPGLAGGPETQYF.

Here the CDR3 reads CAISFRANEKLFF. The CDR3 region has the DNA TGTGCCATCTCTTTCAGGGCTAATGAAAAACTGTTTTTT. V gene TRBV10-3 combines with J gene TRBJ1-4; maybe TRBD1 (5 bases). The CDR3 contains 13 residues. Looked up from germline, CDR1 is ENHRY and CDR2 is SYGVKD. V dropped 8 bases and J dropped 3 bases, with 10 bases sitting between them.

V is TRBV7-2 and J is TRBJ2-1; 8 bases match TRBD2. Germline V lookup: CDR1 SGHTA, CDR2 FQGNSA. The CDR3 is 15 residues long. J lost 0 bases, V lost 5 bases, and 3 bases had no gene match. CDR3 sequence reads: CASSVSGSSYNEQFF. The CDR3 DNA follows: TGTGCCAGCAGCGTGAGCGGGAGCTCCTACAATGAGCAGTTCTTC.

The chain employs TRBV5-6 and TRBJ2-1; 8 bases are shared with TRBD2. Germline V lookup: CDR1 SGHDT, CDR2 YYEEEE. The CDR3 is 14 residues long. Trimming removed 1 base from V and 6 bases from J; junction bases left unmatched: 3. For the CDR3, the DNA is TGTGCCAGCAGCTTGTTAGCGGGGATCAATGAGCAGTTCTTC. It codes for CASSLLAGINEQFF.

This clone appeared once. CDR3 sequence reads: CAIRLAGAYEQYF. The CDR3 bases are TGTGCCATCAGACTAGCGGGAGCGTACGAGCAGTACTTC. The chain uses TRBV10-3 and TRBJ2-7; 11 bases map to TRBD2. This CDR3 is built from 13 residues. CDR1 and CDR2 from the germline V gene are ENHRY and SYGVKD. Trimming removed 6 bases from V and 4 bases from J; junction bases left unmatched: 2.

The J gene is TRBJ2-1, the V gene TRBV4-1; perhaps TRBD2 as D (6 bases). The CDR3 consists of 16 residues. Trimming took off 1 base at V and 8 bases at J, with 18 bases between the two ends. The germline gives CDR1 MGHRA, CDR2 YSYEKL. CDR3 in amino acids: CASSQAATGVVDEQFF. The CDR3 DNA follows: TGCGCCAGCAGCCAAGCCGCAACGGGAGTCGTCGATGAGCAGTTCTTC.

The chain carries TRBV5-1 and TRBJ2-1; 11 bases align to TRBD2. V shed 4 bases and J 9 bases; nucleotides not matched to a gene: 12. CDR1 and CDR2 from the germline V gene are SGHRS and YFSETQ. The CDR3 consists of 16 residues. This CDR3 is CASSLAVTSGGLEQFF. CDR3 coding DNA: TGCGCCAGCAGCCTGGCGGTTACTAGCGGGGGACTTGAGCAGTTCTTC.

This clone was counted a few times. V and J are TRBV24-1 and TRBJ1-5; 8 bases map to TRBD1. Per the germline V gene, CDR1 is KGHDR and CDR2 is SFDVKD. There are 16 residues in the CDR3. V dropped 2 bases and J dropped 0; count of bases not matched to a gene: 2. The CDR3 protein is CATSDSQGASNQPQHF. The DNA of the CDR3 is TGTGCCACCAGTGATTCCCAGGGGGCTAGCAATCAGCCCCAGCATTTT.

This clone was seen only once. The chain has TRBV19 and TRBJ1-5, with TRBD1 matching over 8 bases. CDR1 is LNHDA and CDR2 is SQIVND in the germline V gene (reference sequence). J lost 0 bases, V lost 5 bases, and 3 bases had no gene match. The CDR3 consists of 15 residues. The CDR3 region has the DNA TGTGCCAGTAGTCCCACAGGGGGTAGCAATCAGCCCCAGCATTTT. Translated, it gives CASSPTGGSNQPQHF.

The chain recombines TRBV5-6 with TRBJ1-3; no reliable D call. The CDR3 totals 17 residues. Germline V gene sequence: CDR1 SGHDT, CDR2 YYEEEE. V gave up 4 bases and J gave up 0 bases, with 17 bases separating them. The CDR3 sequence is CASSTLRTAFSGNTIYF. The CDR3 nucleotides read TGTGCCAGCAGCACCCTAAGAACAGCATTCTCTGGAAACACCATATATTTT.

This clone has just one count. The V gene is TRBV10-3, the J gene TRBJ1-5, with no clear D. Germline V gene data show CDR1 as ENHRY and CDR2 as SYGVKD. Trimming took 4 bases from V and 4 from J, leaving 14 bases between them. CDR3 size: 15 residues. The CDR3 coding sequence is TGTGCCATCAGTGGGCAACGGGGAGAAAATCAGCCCCAGCATTTT. Translating it yields CAISGQRGENQPQHF.

V is TRBV5-1 and J is TRBJ1-1, with a tentative D call TRBD1 (5 bases). Trimming stripped 0 bases from V and 8 bases from J, with 14 bases between. Germline V gives CDR1 SGHRS, CDR2 YFSETQ. This CDR3 is built from 14 residues. The CDR3 coding sequence is TGCGCCAGCAGCTTGGACGCAGGACATGAGGAAGCTTTCTTT. It translates to CASSLDAGHEEAFF. Based on the CDR3 plus reference TRBV5-1 and TRBJ1-1, the full variable domain is KAGVTQTPRYLIKTRGQQVTLSCSPISGHRSVSWYQQTPGQGLQFLFEYFSETQRNKGNFPGRFSGRQFSNSRSEMNVSTLELGDSALYLCASSLDAGHEEAFFGQGTRLTVV.

The chain combines TRBV5-1 with TRBJ2-5, with 8 bases lining up with TRBD1. J gave up 5 bases and V 3 bases, and 3 bases lay outside the gene matches. This CDR3 has 13 residues. In germline, CDR1 is SGHRS, CDR2 YFSETQ. CDR3 region: CASSSRGQETQYF. In DNA form, the CDR3 reads TGCGCCAGCAGCTCCAGGGGGCAGGAGACCCAGTACTTC.

The chain couples TRBV2 to TRBJ2-7; D not certain. Between the trimmed V and J ends, which lost 11 bases and 4 bases, there was a span of 15 bases. This CDR3 has 12 residues. Germline CDR1 and CDR2: SNHLY and FYNNEI. For the CDR3, the DNA is TGTGCCTCGTTCACCGTAGCTTACGAGCAGTACTTC. Its protein is CASFTVAYEQYF. The entire variable domain, with the rest obtained from reference TRBV2 and TRBJ2-7, is as follows: EPEVTQTPSHQVTQMGQEVILRCVPISNHLYFYWYRQILGQKVEFLVSFYNNEISEKSEIFDDQFSVERPDGSNFTLKIRSTKLEDSAMYFCASFTVAYEQYFGPGTRLTVT.

J is TRBJ2-7 and V is TRBV19, with 7 bases aligning to TRBD1. The CDR3 runs 14 residues. CDR1 LNHDA and CDR2 SQIVND come from the germline V gene (reference sequence). V lost 5 bases, J lost 5 bases, and 9 bases stayed unmatched. The CDR3 reads CASSRRGGIHEQYF. DNA of the CDR3: TGTGCCAGTAGTCGGAGAGGGGGCATCCACGAGCAGTACTTC.

The chain uses TRBV6-1 and TRBJ2-7; TRBD2 aligns across 10 bases. The CDR3 is 19 residues long. V trimming: 2 bases; J trimming: 5 bases; junction bases outside the gene matches: 18. The germline CDR1 and CDR2 sequences are MNHNS and SASEGT. CDR3 residues: CASSELEFRTLLAGDEQYF. The DNA for the CDR3 is TGTGCCAGCAGTGAATTGGAATTTCGGACCCTCCTAGCGGGAGACGAGCAGTACTTC.

The chain is built from TRBV6-2 or TRBV6-3 and TRBJ1-1; possibly TRBD1 for D (6 bases). This CDR3 has 14 amino acids. V was pared by 2 bases and J by 4 bases, with 11 bases between. From germline, CDR1 is MNHEY and CDR2 SVGEGT. The CDR3 bases are TGTGCCAGCAGTTACATGGGGGCTAGCACTGAAGCTTTCTTT. Translation gives CASSYMGASTEAFF.